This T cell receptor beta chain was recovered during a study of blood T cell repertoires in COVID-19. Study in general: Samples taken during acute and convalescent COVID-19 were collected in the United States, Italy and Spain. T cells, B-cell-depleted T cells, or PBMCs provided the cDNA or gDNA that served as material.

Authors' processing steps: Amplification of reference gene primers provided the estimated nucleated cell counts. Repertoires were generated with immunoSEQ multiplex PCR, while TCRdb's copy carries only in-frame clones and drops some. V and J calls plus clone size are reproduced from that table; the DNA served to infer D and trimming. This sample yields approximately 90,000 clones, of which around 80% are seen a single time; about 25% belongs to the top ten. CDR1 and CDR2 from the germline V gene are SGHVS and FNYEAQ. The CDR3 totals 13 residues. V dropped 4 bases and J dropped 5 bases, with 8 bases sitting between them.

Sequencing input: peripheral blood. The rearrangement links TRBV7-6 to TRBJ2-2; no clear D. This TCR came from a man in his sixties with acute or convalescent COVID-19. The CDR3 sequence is CASSSLSTGELFF. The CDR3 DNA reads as TGTGCCAGCAGCTCCTTATCGACCGGGGAGCTGTTTTTT.